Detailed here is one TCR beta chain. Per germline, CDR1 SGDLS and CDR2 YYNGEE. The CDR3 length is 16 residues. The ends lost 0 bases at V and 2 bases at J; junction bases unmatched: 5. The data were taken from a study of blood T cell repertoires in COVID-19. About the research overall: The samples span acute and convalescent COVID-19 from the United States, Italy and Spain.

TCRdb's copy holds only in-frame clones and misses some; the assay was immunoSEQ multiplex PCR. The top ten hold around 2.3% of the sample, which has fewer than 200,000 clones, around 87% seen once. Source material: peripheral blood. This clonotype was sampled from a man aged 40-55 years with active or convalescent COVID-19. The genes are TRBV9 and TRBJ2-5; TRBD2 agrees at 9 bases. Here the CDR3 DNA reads TGTGCCAGCAGCGTAGCCAGCGGGGGGCTGCAAGAGACCCAGTACTTC. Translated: CASSVASGGLQETQYF.